The present entry profiles one T cell receptor beta chain with its context. The sample belongs to a study of technical replicates of blood from several donors. The method was immunoSEQ multiplex PCR; TCRdb's version includes in-frame clones alone and lacks a portion of them. The sample consists of some 91,000 clones, approximately 96% of them appearing once. The sample taken for sequencing was T cells isolated from PBMCs. This receptor was obtained from a human donor in good health.

The CDR3 sequence is CASEGLDYEQYF. In DNA form, the CDR3 reads TGTGCCAGCGAGGGACTAGACTACGAGCAGTACTTC. The V call is TRBV2, the J call TRBJ2-7, with 8 bases lining up with TRBD2. This CDR3 has 12 residues. CDR1 and CDR2 (germline): SNHLY, FYNNEI. With V trimmed by 8 bases and J by 3 bases, 3 bases remained unmatched.